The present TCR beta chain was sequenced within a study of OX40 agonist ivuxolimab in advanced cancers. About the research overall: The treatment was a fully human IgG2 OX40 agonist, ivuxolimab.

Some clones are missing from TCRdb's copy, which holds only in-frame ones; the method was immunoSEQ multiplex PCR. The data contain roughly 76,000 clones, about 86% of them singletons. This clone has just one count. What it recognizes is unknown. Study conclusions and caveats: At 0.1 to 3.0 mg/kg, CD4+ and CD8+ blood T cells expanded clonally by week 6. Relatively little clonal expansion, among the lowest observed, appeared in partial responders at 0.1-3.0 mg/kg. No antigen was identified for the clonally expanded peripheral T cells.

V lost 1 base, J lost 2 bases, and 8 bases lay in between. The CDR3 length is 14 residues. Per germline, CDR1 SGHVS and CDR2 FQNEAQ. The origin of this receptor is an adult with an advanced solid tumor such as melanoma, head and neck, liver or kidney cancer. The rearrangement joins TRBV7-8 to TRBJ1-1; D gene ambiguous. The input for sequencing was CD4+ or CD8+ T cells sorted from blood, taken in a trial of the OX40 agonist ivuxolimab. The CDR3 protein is CASSLVRANTEAFF. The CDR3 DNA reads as TGTGCCAGCAGCTTAGTCCGGGCAAACACTGAAGCTTTCTTT. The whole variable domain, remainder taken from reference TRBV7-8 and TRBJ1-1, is GAGVSQSPRYKVAKRGQDVALRCDPISGHVSLFWYQQALGQGPEFLTYFQNEAQLDKSGLPSDRFFAERPEGSVSTLKIQRTQQEDSAVYLCASSLVRANTEAFFGQGTRLTVV.